The entry below gives a single TCR beta chain sequence along with its context. The data belong to a study of early stage breast cancer tumors. About the study: Most of the 16 invasive tumors were ER+, PR+ and HER2-. Average read coverage per sample was 9 to 10-fold.

Roughly 19-50 mg of tissue was diced for each tumor. Each sample had two DNA replicates, roughly 0.48 ug blood or roughly 1.4 ug tissue. Method: immunoSEQ multiplex PCR; TCRdb's copy keeps in-frame clones and lacks some. The sample gives some 28,000 clones, approximately 54% of which show up once; 7% to 9.5% is in the top ten. There are 13 residues in the CDR3. V was trimmed by 0 bases and J by 6 bases, leaving 7 bases between them. The V gene's germline CDR1 is SGHNT and CDR2 YYREEE (reference sequence). The clonotype was recovered from a person between 45 and 65 years old with breast cancer. This chain connects TRBV5-4 to TRBJ2-1; D is unclear. The sample comprised breast tumor tissue. CDR3 residues: CASSLGLGNEQFF. As DNA, the CDR3 is TGTGCCAGCAGCTTGGGACTTGGCAATGAGCAGTTCTTC.